This T cell receptor beta chain was documented in a study of OX40 agonist ivuxolimab in advanced cancers. Study details: Dose-escalation patients suffered from hepatocellular carcinoma, melanoma, renal cell or head and neck cancer. Cohort: 82.7% men, mean age approximately 60, aged about 23 to 80.

This table comes from immunoSEQ multiplex PCR, and its TCRdb copy is limited to in-frame clones, with some not included. The sample has under 95,000 clones; approximately 86% are singletons. Findings and limits, study-wide: Averaging showed that CD8+ T cells had more expanded clones than CD4+ did. Partial responders at 0.1-3.0 mg/kg had among the lowest clonal expansion.

In this sample, this clone turned up once. Its antigen is not known. V lost 6 bases, J lost 15 bases, and 21 bases lay in between. This CDR3 contains 13 residues. CDR1 is SGHTA and CDR2 is FQGNSA in the germline V gene. Sequenced here: CD4+ or CD8+ T cells sorted from blood, sampled in a trial of the OX40 agonist ivuxolimab. The sequence was collected from an adult with an advanced solid tumor such as melanoma, head and neck, liver or kidney cancer. The chain links TRBV7-2 to TRBJ2-1, with D perhaps matching TRBD1 or TRBD2 (5 bases each). CDR3 DNA: TGTGCCAGCAGGTTACCGTGGGACCCTTCCCTGTTCTTC. Its protein is CASRLPWDPSLFF. Variable domain in full (rest from reference TRBV7-2 and TRBJ2-1): GAGVSQSPSNKVTEKGKDVELRCDPISGHTALYWYRQSLGQGLEFLIYFQGNSAPDKSGLPSDRFSAERTGGSVSTLTIQRTQQEDSAVYLCASRLPWDPSLFFGPGTRLTVL.